Listed below are T cell receptor beta chains from one sample, sequenced in a study of tumor and adjacent non-tumor tissue in lung cancer. TCRdb passed the multiplex PCR reads through MiXCR, listing each CDR3 protein once. The profile covers fewer than 150,000 distinct CDR3 sequences, with approximately 66% appearing a single time and around a sixth taken by the ten largest. The sample comprised lung tumor tissue. These receptors all come from a man aged 55 to 70 with small cell lung cancer. Both conserved end residues are part of each CDR3. Each record gives: clone size, D gene, J gene, V gene, CDR3 DNA, CDR3 protein. D genes are given only for firm matches. Clone size appears in some rows only: once, few, many, or a class for an expanded clone.

few TRBD1 TRBJ1-5 TRBV6-1 TGTGCCAGCAGTATTCTCGACAGGGATAATCAGCCCCAGCATTTT CASSILDRDNQPQHF
once . TRBJ1-5 TRBV28 TGTGCCAGCAGATCCGGACAGACACATAGCAATCAGCCCCAGCATTTT CASRSGQTHSNQPQHF
. TRBD2 TRBJ2-1 TRBV10-1 TGCGCCAGCAGTTCCTGGACTAGCGGGAGCGGTTCCTACAATGAGCAGTTCTTC CASSSWTSGSGSYNEQFF
few TRBD1 TRBJ1-1 TRBV29-1 TGCAGCGTTCTGACAGGGGGCACTGAAGCTTTCTTT CSVLTGGTEAFF
. . TRBJ2-2 TRBV29-1 TGCAGCGCCGTAGTGGGCTCGGTGTGCACCGGGGAGCTGTTTTTT CSAVVGSVCTGELFF
. . TRBJ1-2 TRBV10-2 TGCGCCAGCAGTGAGACCGGGAGTGGCTACACCTTC CASSETGSGYTF
. TRBD1 TRBJ2-3 TRBV4-1 TGCGATAGCAGCCAACCCGGACAGGGTCCCGATACGCAGTATTTT CDSSQPGQGPDTQYF
. TRBD2 TRBJ2-7 TRBV20-1 TGCAGTACTCTTACCCTAGCGGGAGGAACCTACGAGCAGTATTTC CSTLTLAGGTYEQYF
. . TRBJ2-1 TRBV14 TGCGCCAGCAGCCCGTGGGGTAGCGAGGATAAGCAGTTCTTC CASSPWGSEDKQFF
. TRBD1 TRBJ1-6 TRBV28 TGTACCAGCAGTCTGTTGGGACAGTACAGCTCCTATAATTCACCCCTCCACTTT CTSSLLGQYSSYNSPLHF
. . TRBJ2-5 TRBV24-1 TGTGCCACCAGTGACCCTTCATCAGAGACAGAGACTCAATACTTC CATSDPSSETETQYF
once . TRBJ2-5 TRBV11-2 TGTGCCAGCAGCCTTGGAACAGGGATAGCCTCGTATCAAGAGACCCAGTACTTC CASSLGTGIASYQETQYF
many TRBD2 TRBJ2-3 TRBV20-1 TGCAGTGCTATCAACGGACTCGGAAATGGGGGGGGAGAGGATACGCAGTATTTT CSAINGLGNGGGEDTQYF
. TRBD2 TRBJ2-1 TRBV20-1 TGCAGTGCTAAGAGACCAGCGGGAGCGGGGAGCTCCTACAACGAGCAGTTCTTC CSAKRPAGAGSSYNEQFF
. . TRBJ2-1 TRBV11-2 TGTGCCAGCAGAAACACCGGGAGCGATGGGCAGTTATTC CASRNTGSDGQLF
. TRBD1 TRBJ2-7 TRBV28 TGTGCCAGCAGCCCGACAGGGAGTGGGCTCTACGGCGAGCAGTACTTC CASSPTGSGLYGEQYF
. TRBD1 TRBJ1-2 TRBV12-3/TRBV12-4 TGTACCAGCAGTTTAAGGGGACAGGGGGCATATGGCTACACCTTC CTSSLRGQGAYGYTF
. . TRBJ1-1 TRBV4-1 TGCGCCATCAGCCATGATCCTTCACGGGCGGGTTACACTGAAGCTTTCTTT CAISHDPSRAGYTEAFF
. TRBD2 TRBJ2-2 TRBV10-1 TGCGCCAGCAAGGCGGGAGGGCCCGGGGAGCTGTTTTTT CASKAGGPGELFF
. TRBD2 TRBJ2-3 TRBV24-1 TGTGCCGCCGGGACTAGCGGGACCGACCGATCAGATACGCAGTATTTT CAAGTSGTDRSDTQYF
. . TRBJ1-1 TRBV11-2 TGTGCCAGCAGCTTAGTCGATGGCACTGGAGCTTTCTTT CASSLVDGTGAFF
few TRBD1 TRBJ1-3 TRBV16 TGTGCCAGCAGCCCCGGGACAGGGACTGGAAACACCATATATTTT CASSPGTGTGNTIYF
. . TRBJ1-2 TRBV20-1 TGCAGTGCAACTAGGGGAATACGAGACTGTGGCTACACCTTC CSATRGIRDCGYTF
. TRBD2 TRBJ2-3 TRBV20-1 TGCAGTTCTAGCTTTCTTGCGGGAGAAGGTGCGCAGTATTTT CSSSFLAGEGAQYF
few . TRBJ2-5 TRBV5-4 TGTGCCAGCAGCTTGTTTAATGCCTCCAGGGGAGGATGGCAAGAGACCCAGTACTTC CASSLFNASRGGWQETQYF
. . TRBJ2-7 TRBV20-1 TGCAGTGCTCGAGCGACGATGCCTTTCTGCGAGCAGTACTTC CSARATMPFCEQYF
. . TRBJ1-5 TRBV15 TGTGCCACCAGCAGTGAAGGATTTAGCAATCAGCCCCAGCATTTT CATSSEGFSNQPQHF
. . TRBJ2-5 TRBV4-1 TGCGCCAGCAGCCAATATGGGGACTCGGGTACCCAGTACTTC CASSQYGDSGTQYF
. . TRBJ2-7 TRBV2 TGTGCCAGCATCGCGGGGTACGAGCAGTACTTC CASIAGYEQYF
. TRBD2 TRBJ2-3 TRBV20-1 TGCAATGCTACAACCGGGACTAGCGGGAGGAGAGATACGCAGTATTTT CNATTGTSGRRDTQYF
few . TRBJ2-1 TRBV12-3/TRBV12-4 TGTGCCAGCAGTGCAGGGAATGCGGACTACAATGAGCAGTTCTTC CASSAGNADYNEQFF
. TRBD2 TRBJ2-3 TRBV7-9 TGTGCCAGCAGCTTACATAGCGGGAGGTTTAGTCGGTCGGATACGCAGTATTTT CASSLHSGRFSRSDTQYF
. TRBD1 TRBJ1-2 TRBV28 TGTGCCAGAGGGGGCAGCCGCCGTGGCTACACCTTC CARGGSRRGYTF
. . TRBJ1-6 TRBV2 TGTGCCAGCAGTGAAGTAGGGACTTCACCCCTCCACTTT CASSEVGTSPLHF
. TRBD2 TRBJ2-3 TRBV7-2 TGTGCCACAGACCCACTTTGGGAGGGCCTTGCAGATACGCAGTATTTT CATDPLWEGLADTQYF
. . TRBJ1-5 TRBV20-1 TGCAGTGCCTGGGACTTGAGTGTCAATCAGCCCAAGCATTTT CSAWDLSVNQPKHF
. . TRBJ1-2 TRBV6-6 TGTGCCAGCAGTTACCGGGAAGTCTTAGAAGGCTACACCTTC CASSYREVLEGYTF
. TRBD2 TRBJ2-1 TRBV5-4 TGTGCCAGCAGACTTCGGGGCGGGAGTCAATCCTACAATGAGCAGTTCTTC CASRLRGGSQSYNEQFF
. . TRBJ2-1 TRBV11-2 TGTGCCAGCATCCCAGGACGGTGGGCTGAGCAGTTCTTC CASIPGRWAEQFF
. TRBD1 TRBJ2-7 TRBV7-8 TGTGCCAGCAGCTTATTAGGACAGGGCTCTGGTGAGCAGTACTTC CASSLLGQGSGEQYF
. . TRBJ2-3 TRBV6-5 TGTGCCAGAAGAGCCAGTAGACTCACAGATACGCAGTATTTT CARRASRLTDTQYF
. TRBD1 TRBJ1-6 TRBV10-2 TGCGCCAGTAGGAGGGGGCAGTCCTATAATTCACCCCCCCACTTT CASRRGQSYNSPPHF
. . TRBJ1-5 TRBV6-1 TGTGCCAGCAGTGAAGTCGATAATAATCAGCCCCAGCATTTT CASSEVDNNQPQHF